Listed below are T cell receptor beta chains from one sample, sequenced in a study of T cell responses to AZD1222 COVID-19 vaccine. Sequencing was performed with immunoSEQ multiplex PCR; in TCRdb, only in-frame clones are kept and a portion is missing. The profile covers under 150,000 clones, with 85% to 90% appearing a single time and 1.5% to 2% taken by the ten largest. Material: peripheral blood, obtained 28 days after the second AZD1222 dose. The receptors derive from an adult who received the AZD1222 COVID-19 vaccine. The CDR3 runs from the conserved cysteine through the conserved F or W. The D gene is left open where the match is weak. Clone size is stated in some rows and not others, as once, few, many or a class when expanded.

V gene	D gene	clone size	J gene	CDR3 DNA	CDR3 protein
TRBV5-6	-	-	TRBJ1-2	TGTGCCAGCAGCTTTATAGGGGACGGCTATGGCTACACCTTC	CASSFIGDGYGYTF
TRBV12-3/TRBV12-4	-	-	TRBJ2-2	TGTGCCAGCAGTCAATCTAGCGGGGAGCTGTTTTTT	CASSQSSGELFF
TRBV19	TRBD1	-	TRBJ2-7	TGTGCCAGTAGTATAGGTGGGACAGGAGGATACGAGCAGTACTTC	CASSIGGTGGYEQYF
TRBV18	-	-	TRBJ2-6	TGTGCCAGCTCACCAGGAAAATCTGGGGCCAACGTCCTGACTTTC	CASSPGKSGANVLTF
TRBV5-4	-	-	TRBJ1-6	TGTGCCAGCAGCTTGGGACGGAATAATTCACCCCTCCACTTT	CASSLGRNNSPLHF
TRBV6-5	TRBD1	once	TRBJ1-1	TGTGCCAGCAGCGGACAGGGCGGGAAGAACACTGAAGCTTTCTTT	CASSGQGGKNTEAFF
TRBV7-2	-	-	TRBJ2-2	TGTGCCAGCAGCTTACAGGGGAGTCTGAACACCGGGGAGCTGTTTTTT	CASSLQGSLNTGELFF
TRBV5-1	TRBD1	-	TRBJ1-3	TGCGCCAGCAGCTTAGCAGGGGGATCTGGAAACACCATATATTTT	CASSLAGGSGNTIYF
TRBV19	-	-	TRBJ1-1	TGTGCCAGTAACCCCCGGGGAGACACTGAAGCTTTCTTT	CASNPRGDTEAFF
TRBV25-1	TRBD1	-	TRBJ1-2	TGTGCCAGCAGTGACGCCGGGACAGGGAGCCAAATGAGGGGCTACACCTTC	CASSDAGTGSQMRGYTF